These 8 T cell receptor beta chains were sequenced from one sample in a study of prognosis after radiotherapy for stage I lung cancer. Amplicons of TCR beta CDR3 were generated from genomic DNA by two-round multiplex PCR. First-round PCR, the initial amplification, used primers specific to each TRBV and TRBJ gene. TCRdb analysed the multiplex PCR reads with MiXCR anew, one entry per CDR3 protein. The table shows fewer than 25,000 distinct CDR3 sequences, with approximately 46% occurring only once. This specimen consisted of PBMCs, obtained before or after stereotactic body radiation therapy (not recorded which). These receptors were obtained from a donor over 45 with non-small cell lung cancer.

This clonotype was seen ten or more times. The chain combines TRBV7-9 with TRBJ2-5; 11 nucleotides align to TRBD2. V shed 5 bases, J shed 1 base, and the junction held 9 bases outside the gene matches. The germline V gene has CDR1 SEHNR and CDR2 FQNEAQ (reference sequence). The CDR3 sequence is 17 residues long. CDR3 region: CASSPRRLAGLQETQYF. The CDR3 DNA reads as TGTGCCAGCAGCCCCCGCCGACTAGCGGGACTCCAAGAGACCCAGTACTTC. The full variable domain, in which reference TRBV7-9 and TRBJ2-5 provide the parts outside the CDR3, is DTGVSQNPRHKITKRGQNVTFRCDPISEHNRLYWYRQTLGQGPEFLTYFQNEAQLEKSRLLSDRFSAERPKGSFSTLEIQRTEQGDSAMYLCASSPRRLAGLQETQYFGPGTRLLVL.

This clonotype occurred many times. This rearrangement joins TRBV5-6 to TRBJ2-7; TRBD2 agrees at 7 bases. CDR3 length equals 14 residues. Trimming removed 4 bases from V and 4 bases from J; junction bases left unmatched: 8. In germline, CDR1 is SGHDT, CDR2 YYEEEE. CDR3 in amino acids: CASSPPGLQYEQYF. CDR3 DNA sequence: TGTGCCAGCAGCCCTCCGGGACTACAATACGAGCAGTACTTC.

The chain links TRBV27 to TRBJ1-5, with 9 nucleotides matching TRBD1. The CDR3 totals 15 residues. After removal of 3 bases from V and 6 bases from J, the junction contained 6 bases not matched to a gene. Per the germline V gene, CDR1 is MNHEY and CDR2 is SMNVEV (reference sequence). CDR3 in DNA: TGTGCCAGCAGTTTCGGACAGGGGTTAATTCAGCCCCAGCATTTT. Translating gives CASSFGQGLIQPQHF.

This clonotype was seen a handful of times. A much larger clone differs by one base, so this may be a read error. This rearrangement joins TRBV6-2 or TRBV6-3 to TRBJ2-5; weak D call: TRBD1 (6 bases). The V end was cut by 6 bases, the J end by 8 bases, with 25 bases between. The CDR3 covers 16 residues. The germline V gene encodes CDR1 MNHEY and CDR2 SVGEGT. The CDR3 protein is CASRGDMSIPGDTQYF. The CDR3 DNA follows: TGTGCCAGCAGGGGGGACATGTCCATCCCCGGGGATACCCAGTACTTC.

V and J are TRBV7-8 and TRBJ1-2; tentative D call: TRBD1 (5 bases). The CDR3 totals 12 residues. The V gene's germline CDR1 is SGHVS and CDR2 FQNEAQ. The germline V and J ends were trimmed by 5 bases and 7 bases, with 11 bases remaining between them. In DNA, the CDR3 is TGTGCCAGCAGCCGGGATGGGGGTGGCTACACCTTC. Protein product: CASSRDGGGYTF.

The V call is TRBV7-9, the J call TRBJ1-2; 8 bases align to TRBD1. The CDR3 is made up of 16 amino acids. V lost 2 bases and J lost 2; bases outside the gene matches: 7. The V gene's germline CDR1 is SEHNR and CDR2 FQNEAQ (reference sequence). The CDR3 bases are TGTGCCAGCAGCTTATCCGGGACAGGAGTAAACTATGGCTACACCTTC. Amino acid sequence: CASSLSGTGVNYGYTF.

There are many counts of this clonotype. The rearrangement uses TRBV10-2 and TRBJ2-7; no clear D. CDR1 WSHSY and CDR2 SAAADI come from the germline V gene. The CDR3 has 13 amino acids. The ends were cut back, 3 bases at V and 0 bases at J, with 6 bases in the middle. The CDR3 region is CASSESLSYEQYF. The CDR3 bases are TGCGCCAGCAGTGAAAGCCTCTCCTACGAGCAGTACTTC.

This clonotype showed up many times. The chain combines TRBV28 with TRBJ1-1; a weak D match, TRBD1 (6 bases). Deletions cut 8 bases from V and 8 bases from J, with 15 bases between. The germline V gene has CDR1 MDHEN and CDR2 SYDVKM. CDR3 length equals 12 residues. CDR3 DNA: TGTGCCAGCGGGTTGTACAGGGAAGAAGCTTTCTTT. This translates into CASGLYREEAFF.